Below are 28 T cell receptor beta chains sequenced from a single sample in a study of metastatic and nonmetastatic thyroid tumors. There were no patients who had received any treatment before thyroid surgery. TCRdb reassembled clones from the PCR reads with MiXCR. Among about 24,000 clones listed, 18% were seen once. The sequenced sample consisted of adjacent normal tissue. The receptors come from a male donor with papillary thyroid cancer or a benign thyroid nodule (not recorded which). Some clones in this sample may be carry-over from other donors' samples.

This clone has a count of ten or more. The chain is built from TRBV19 and TRBJ1-5; the match to TRBD1 covers 8 bases. Germline CDR1 LNHDA, CDR2 SQIVND (reference sequence). The CDR3 spans 16 residues. J gave up 3 bases and V 11 bases, and 15 bases lay outside the gene matches. Written as DNA, the CDR3 is TGTGCCTCCTCAGGACAGGGCGCCGTTCCCAATCAGCCCCAGCATTTT. Its translation: CASSGQGAVPNQPQHF.

This clone is categorized as medium-sized. The chain carries TRBV12-3 or TRBV12-4 and TRBJ1-1; no clear D. Trimming stripped 2 bases from V and 1 base from J, with 8 bases between. The CDR3 has 14 residues. The CDR3 nucleotides are TGTGCCAGCAGTTTACGACGGACGAACACTGAAGCTTTCTTT. Translation: CASSLRRTNTEAFF.

V usage is TRBV6-1 and J usage is TRBJ1-3, with D possibly being TRBD1 (5 bases). The CDR3 covers 15 residues. Germline V gene sequence: CDR1 MNHNS, CDR2 SASEGT. Trimming removed 6 bases from V and 0 bases from J, with 12 bases in between. The chain's CDR3 is CASSATGTSGNTIYF. The CDR3 DNA is TGTGCCAGCAGCGCTACCGGGACCTCTGGAAACACCATATATTTT.

This clone has a handful of counts. The chain employs TRBV6-1 and TRBJ1-3; D unclear. This CDR3 has 16 amino acids. Between the trimmed V and J ends, which lost 6 bases and 0 bases, there was a span of 15 bases. Germline CDR1 is MNHNS and CDR2 is SASEGT. The CDR3 here is CASSPKGDLSGNTIYF. In DNA form, the CDR3 reads TGTGCCAGCAGCCCTAAAGGAGACCTCTCTGGAAACACCATATATTTT.

At least ten counts were recorded for this clone. A clone one base away is much larger, so this may be a read error. This chain links TRBV4-3 with TRBJ1-6; a weak D match, TRBD1 (5 bases). Trimming took 2 bases from V and 9 from J, leaving 17 bases between them. The CDR3 length is 16 residues. Germline values: CDR1 LGHNA, CDR2 YSLEER. CDR3 in DNA: TGCGCCAGCAGCCAACAACTCAGGGATCCGGGTTCACCCCTCCACTTT. Protein sequence: CASSQQLRDPGSPLHF.

In its sample, this clone was seen a few times. V usage is TRBV19 and J usage is TRBJ1-6, with 8 bases that match TRBD1. V shed 3 bases, J shed 6 bases, and the junction held 4 bases outside the gene matches. The CDR3 consists of 15 residues. Germline loops: CDR1 LNHDA, CDR2 SQIVND (reference sequence). The CDR3 loop reads CASSMSGGPNSPLHF. In nucleotides, the CDR3 is TGTGCCAGTAGTATGTCAGGGGGCCCTAATTCACCCCTCCACTTT. Together with reference TRBV19 and TRBJ1-6, the CDR3 gives the full variable domain: DGGITQSPKYLFRKEGQNVTLSCEQNLNHDAMYWYRQDPGQGLRLIYYSQIVNDFQKGDIAEGYSVSREKKESFPLTVTSAQKNPTAFYLCASSMSGGPNSPLHFGNGTRLTVT.

This clone showed up many times. The chain is built from TRBV11-2 and TRBJ2-1; 11 bases agree with TRBD2. Germline V gene lookup returns CDR1 SGHAT and CDR2 FQNNGV. This CDR3 has 16 amino acids. V lost 2 bases to trimming and J lost 6 bases; unmatched junction nucleotides: 6. The CDR3 loop is CASSLMLAGGANEQFF. Written as DNA, the CDR3 is TGTGCCAGCAGCTTAATGCTAGCGGGAGGTGCCAATGAGCAGTTCTTC. Based on the CDR3 plus reference TRBV11-2 and TRBJ2-1, the full variable domain is EAGVAQSPRYKIIEKRQSVAFWCNPISGHATLYWYQQILGQGPKLLIQFQNNGVVDDSQLPKDRFSAERLKGVDSTLKIQPAKLEDSAVYLCASSLMLAGGANEQFFGPGTRLTVL.

In this sample, this clone turned up many times. A much bigger clone sits one base away, suggesting this may be a read error. Other DNA sequences from this sample encode an identical CDR3 as well. The chain couples TRBV12-3 or TRBV12-4 to TRBJ2-2, with D perhaps TRBD2 (5 bases). The CDR3 totals 15 residues. The CDR3 DNA follows: TGTGCCAGCAGTTCTTCCTACGGACTCACCAGGGAGCTGTTTTTT. This codes for CASSSSYGLTRELFF.

In this sample, this clone turned up many times. This chain uses TRBV5-4 with TRBJ2-2; TRBD2 agrees at 8 bases. With 2 bases clipped from V and 3 bases from J, the junction kept 3 bases outside the gene matches. The germline gives CDR1 SGHNT, CDR2 YYREEE (reference sequence). The CDR3 covers 15 residues. The CDR3 DNA sequence: TGTGCCAGCAGCTTTAGAGCGGGGGACACCGGGGAGCTGTTTTTT. Its translation is CASSFRAGDTGELFF. Full variable domain (missing parts from reference TRBV5-4 and TRBJ2-2): ETGVTQSPTHLIKTRGQQVTLRCSSQSGHNTVSWYQQALGQGPQFIFQYYREEENGRGNFPPRFSGLQFPNYSSELNVNALELDDSALYLCASSFRAGDTGELFFGEGSRLTVL.

This chain connects TRBV7-8 to TRBJ2-5; D is unclear. Germline values: CDR1 SGHVS, CDR2 FQNEAQ. With 5 bases removed from V and 9 bases from J, the gap between germline ends came to 25 bases. The CDR3 sequence is 16 residues long. The CDR3 region is CASSPTRVATQDAQYF. CDR3 coding DNA: TGTGCCAGCAGCCCTACGCGAGTGGCGACTCAAGATGCCCAGTACTTC.

This clone was observed a handful of times. The chain employs TRBV6-5 and TRBJ2-2; 14 nucleotides match TRBD2. Germline V gene lookup returns CDR1 MNHEY and CDR2 SVGAGI. After removal of 5 bases from V and 4 bases from J, the junction contained 12 bases not matched to a gene. This CDR3 is built from 19 residues. The CDR3 protein is CASSTSGLAGAEPTGELFF. The DNA for the CDR3 is TGTGCCAGCAGTACCTCGGGACTAGCGGGAGCCGAACCCACCGGGGAGCTGTTTTTT.

This clone was observed many times. The chain combines TRBV9 with TRBJ1-5; a weak D match, TRBD1 (6 bases). The germline CDR1 and CDR2 sequences are SGDLS and YYNGEE. V was cut by 3 bases and J by 5 bases, with 12 bases left in between. The CDR3 runs to 14 residues. CDR3 region: CASSAQGSHQPQHF. CDR3 nucleotide sequence: TGTGCCAGCAGCGCGCAGGGGTCGCATCAGCCCCAGCATTTT.

Ten or more counts support this clone. The chain is built from TRBV7-3 and TRBJ2-1; 7 bases align to TRBD1. Germline V CDR1 and CDR2: SGHTA, FQGTGA. Germline trimming cut 1 base from V and 5 bases from J; bases unmatched to any gene: 5. CDR3 length: 15 amino acids. CDR3 DNA: TGTGCCAGCAGCTTAAGACAGGGATTAAACAATGAGCAGTTCTTC. It yields the protein CASSLRQGLNNEQFF.

The table lists this clone with many counts. This chain links TRBV9 with TRBJ1-2; the D gene is possibly TRBD1 (5 bases). V lost 4 bases and J lost 5, with 21 bases in between. CDR1 and CDR2 from the germline V gene are SGDLS and YYNGEE. CDR3 size: 16 residues. CDR3 DNA: TGTGCCAGCAGCACCGATGGGGACTTATATTATTATGGCTACACCTTC. Translation gives CASSTDGDLYYYGYTF.

Relative to its sample, this clone is medium-sized. J is TRBJ1-2 and V is TRBV11-2; tentatively, D is TRBD1 (6 bases). Trimming shortened V by 0 bases and J by 8 bases, and 13 bases separated the two germline ends. This CDR3 is 14 amino acids long. In germline, CDR1 is SGHAT, CDR2 FQNNGV. The CDR3 DNA sequence: TGTGCCAGCAGCTTAGAACGGGCAGGGGCCGGCTACACCTTC. It yields the protein CASSLERAGAGYTF.

The chain couples TRBV11-1 to TRBJ2-5, with TRBD1 matching over 9 bases. The germline V gene has CDR1 SGHAT and CDR2 FQDESV (reference sequence). V was pared by 5 bases and J by 1 base, with 11 bases of the junction left unmatched. The CDR3 has 17 amino acids. The CDR3 bases are TGTGCCAGCAGCCGTACAGGGGGCGTGAATCCCCAAGAGACCCAGTACTTC. Its translation: CASSRTGGVNPQETQYF.

This clone was observed at least ten times. The chain links TRBV12-3 or TRBV12-4 to TRBJ2-4; no firm D call. The CDR3 is made up of 14 amino acids. V was cut by 5 bases and J by 1 base, with 9 bases left in between. CDR3 DNA: TGTGCCAGCAGTGCCGGAGTGGCCAAAAACATTCAGTACTTC. This encodes CASSAGVAKNIQYF.

This clone was counted many times. The chain combines TRBV4-1 with TRBJ2-7; D tentatively reads TRBD1 or TRBD2 (5 bases each). V was pared by 1 base and J by 3 bases, with 13 bases between. Germline loops: CDR1 MGHRA, CDR2 YSYEKL. The CDR3 loop spans 15 amino acids. The chain's CDR3 is CASSQGQGSGYEQYF. CDR3 bases: TGCGCCAGCAGCCAAGGTCAGGGAAGCGGCTACGAGCAGTACTTC.

The chain couples TRBV24-1 to TRBJ2-1; no clear D. Germline V gives CDR1 KGHDR, CDR2 SFDVKD. The V gene lost 4 bases and the J gene lost 5 bases, with 11 bases spanning the gap. The CDR3 runs 14 residues. The CDR3 sequence: CATSEPRTDNEQFF. Written as DNA, the CDR3 is TGTGCCACCAGTGAGCCTCGGACGGACAATGAGCAGTTCTTC.

This clone was detected many times. V and J are TRBV12-3 or TRBV12-4 and TRBJ2-1; the D gene is possibly TRBD2 (6 bases). The ends were cut back, 5 bases at V and 7 bases at J, with 15 bases in the middle. This CDR3 comprises 14 residues. The CDR3 reads CASSPGGKKNEQFF. The DNA for the CDR3 is TGTGCCAGCAGTCCGGGCGGGAAAAAAAATGAGCAGTTCTTC.

This clone was observed at least ten times. V gene TRBV20-1 combines with J gene TRBJ2-1; the match to TRBD2 covers 14 bases. Germline values: CDR1 DFQATT, CDR2 SNEGSKA (reference sequence). V lost 5 bases and J lost 9; bases outside the gene matches: 6. The CDR3 contains 14 residues. Here the CDR3 DNA reads TGCAGTGCTGCGGGACTAGCGGGAGAAGTTGAGCAGTTCTTC. It specifies CSAAGLAGEVEQFF.

In its sample, this clone is medium-sized. The chain has TRBV6-1 and TRBJ2-2; 13 bases agree with TRBD2. The junction had 4 bases not matched to a gene; V was cut back by 6 bases and J by 6 bases. The CDR3 is 15 residues long. CDR1 is MNHNS and CDR2 is SASEGT in the germline V gene. The CDR3 DNA follows: TGTGCCAGCAGCCACGGGACTAGCGGGGCCGGGGAGCTGTTTTTT. Its translation: CASSHGTSGAGELFF.

This clone has a count of ten or more. The rearrangement joins TRBV4-3 to TRBJ1-2; TRBD1 aligns across 9 bases. The junction had 5 bases not matched to a gene; V was cut back by 4 bases and J by 8 bases. Germline CDR1 and CDR2: LGHNA and YSLEER. CDR3 length equals 13 residues. CDR3 bases: TGCGCCAGCAGCCCCGGGACAGGGTTGGGCTACACCTTC. Translated: CASSPGTGLGYTF.

This clone was detected ten times or more. The chain joins TRBV5-1 to TRBJ2-5; D possibly corresponds to TRBD1 (6 bases). Germline loops: CDR1 SGHRS, CDR2 YFSETQ. The CDR3 contains 14 residues. Trimming shortened V by 0 bases and J by 6 bases, and 12 bases separated the two germline ends. Written as DNA, the CDR3 is TGCGCCAGCAGCTTGGGGGGGCCCACTCAGACCCAGTACTTC. It is translated as CASSLGGPTQTQYF.

By sample fraction, this clone is medium-sized. The chain couples TRBV2 to TRBJ2-5; 11 nucleotides align to TRBD1. V dropped 8 bases and J dropped 4; count of bases not matched to a gene: 6. This CDR3 contains 14 residues. Per germline, CDR1 SNHLY and CDR2 FYNNEI. The CDR3 DNA is TGTGCCAGCGGAGGACAGGGGGCTGGAGAGACCCAGTACTTC. Residues: CASGGQGAGETQYF. Variable domain in full (rest from reference TRBV2 and TRBJ2-5): EPEVTQTPSHQVTQMGQEVILRCVPISNHLYFYWYRQILGQKVEFLVSFYNNEISEKSEIFDDQFSVERPDGSNFTLKIRSTKLEDSAMYFCASGGQGAGETQYFGPGTRLLVL.

This sequence joins TRBV20-1 and TRBJ2-1; 9 nucleotides match TRBD2. The V segment lost 3 bases and the J segment 9 bases; nucleotides outside the gene matches: 15. In germline, CDR1 is DFQATT, CDR2 SNEGSKA (reference sequence). The CDR3 extends over 16 amino acids. CDR3 residues: CSARGGIAGEAGEQFF. The CDR3 coding sequence is TGCAGTGCTAGGGGGGGAATAGCGGGAGAGGCCGGTGAGCAGTTCTTC.

This clone is deemed medium-sized (0.01 to 0.1%). The chain recombines TRBV6-5 with TRBJ1-5; 9 bases line up with TRBD1. CDR3 size: 16 residues. J gave up 4 bases and V 2 bases, and 6 bases lay outside the gene matches. CDR1 and CDR2 (germline): MNHEY, SVGAGI. The CDR3 region has the DNA TGTGCCAGCAGTTACGGGACAGGGATCATTAATCAGCCCCAGCATTTT. Protein product: CASSYGTGIINQPQHF.

The table lists this clone with many counts. The chain links TRBV5-1 to TRBJ2-5, with D perhaps TRBD2 (6 bases). V lost 7 bases, J lost 5 bases, and 15 bases lay in between. CDR1 SGHRS and CDR2 YFSETQ come from the germline V gene. The CDR3 spans 13 residues. As DNA, the CDR3 is TGCGCCAGCGGAGGGAGTAGGTTGGAGACCCAGTACTTC. Encoded protein: CASGGSRLETQYF.